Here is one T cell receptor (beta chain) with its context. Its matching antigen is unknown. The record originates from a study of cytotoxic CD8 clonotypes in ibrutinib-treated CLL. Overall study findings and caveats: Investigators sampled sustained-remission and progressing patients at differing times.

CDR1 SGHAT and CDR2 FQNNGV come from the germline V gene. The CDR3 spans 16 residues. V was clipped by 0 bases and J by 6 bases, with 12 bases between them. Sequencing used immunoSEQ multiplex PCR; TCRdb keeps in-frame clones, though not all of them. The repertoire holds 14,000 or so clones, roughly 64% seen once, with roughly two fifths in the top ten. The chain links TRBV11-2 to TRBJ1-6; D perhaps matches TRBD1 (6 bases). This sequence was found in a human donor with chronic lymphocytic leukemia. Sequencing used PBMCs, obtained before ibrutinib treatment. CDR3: CASSLDPGASNSPLHF. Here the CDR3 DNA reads TGTGCCAGCAGCTTAGATCCGGGGGCAAGTAATTCACCCCTCCACTTT.